This is a list of T cell receptor beta chains from one sample in a study of blood T cell repertoires in COVID-19. Using immunoSEQ multiplex PCR, the repertoire was profiled, and TCRdb retains in-frame clones only, with some absent. The sample consists of 150,000 to 200,000 clones, about 88% of them appearing once. Sequenced sample: peripheral blood. These receptors all come from a woman aged 80 or over in a cohort sampled during active or convalescent COVID-19. Each CDR3 is given with its conserved first and last residue. A D gene is named only where the DNA matches it firmly. Rows may omit the clone size; those that give it use once, few, many or a size class.

TRBD2,.,TRBJ2-7,TRBV5-4,CASSPRGRGSYEQYF,TGTGCCAGCAGCCCCCGGGGGAGGGGATCCTACGAGCAGTACTTC
TRBD1,once,TRBJ2-5,TRBV3-1/TRBV3-2,CASSQELTGAGETQYF,TGTGCCAGCAGCCAAGAGCTTACAGGGGCAGGAGAGACCCAGTACTTC
TRBD1,.,TRBJ2-2,TRBV19,CASSRQGSNTGELFF,TGTGCCAGTAGCCGACAGGGTTCAAACACCGGGGAGCTGTTTTTT
TRBD2,.,TRBJ2-2,TRBV5-6,CASSTSTSPIYNTGELFF,TGTGCCAGCAGCACCTCGACTAGCCCGATATACAACACCGGGGAGCTGTTTTTT
.,.,TRBJ2-5,TRBV6-5,CASGTYRGETQYF,TGTGCCAGCGGTACTTATCGCGGGGAGACCCAGTACTTC
.,.,TRBJ2-5,TRBV6-5,CASRAGAIRETQYF,TGTGCCAGCAGGGCGGGGGCGATAAGGGAGACCCAGTACTTC
TRBD1,.,TRBJ2-5,TRBV5-1,CASSNAGTGQETQYF,TGCGCCAGCAGCAATGCCGGGACAGGCCAAGAGACCCAGTACTTC
.,.,TRBJ1-1,TRBV19,CASSIQINTEAFF,TGTGCCAGTAGTATACAGATAAACACTGAAGCTTTCTTT
TRBD2,.,TRBJ2-5,TRBV27,CASRKGLAGVETQYF,TGTGCCAGCAGAAAAGGACTAGCGGGAGTGGAGACCCAGTACTTC
.,.,TRBJ1-1,TRBV3-1/TRBV3-2,CASSQVMRAEAFF,TGTGCCAGCAGCCAAGTGATGCGGGCTGAAGCTTTCTTT
TRBD1,.,TRBJ1-3,TRBV7-2,CASSPRTGSGNTIYF,TGTGCCAGCAGCCCACGGACAGGGAGTGGAAACACCATATATTTT
.,.,TRBJ2-5,TRBV11-3,CASSHRTGQETQYF,TGTGCCAGCAGCCATCGGACGGGGCAAGAGACCCAGTACTTC
.,.,TRBJ2-3,TRBV12-3/TRBV12-4,CASRRRRTDTQYF,TGTGCCAGCAGACGGAGACGCACAGATACGCAGTATTTT
.,.,TRBJ1-1,TRBV19,CASRIGSTGEAFF,TGTGCCAGTAGGATAGGTTCGACAGGCGAAGCTTTCTTT
.,.,TRBJ2-3,TRBV2,CASRWGGTGEDTQYF,TGTGCCAGCAGGTGGGGGGGGACAGGCGAAGATACGCAGTATTTT
TRBD1,.,TRBJ1-3,TRBV6-1,CASSVSRGYITGNTIYF,TGTGCCAGCAGTGTGAGCAGGGGGTATATCACTGGAAACACCATATATTTT
.,.,TRBJ2-3,TRBV5-4,CASSPPSGFKDTQYF,TGTGCCAGCAGCCCCCCGTCCGGGTTCAAAGATACGCAGTATTTT